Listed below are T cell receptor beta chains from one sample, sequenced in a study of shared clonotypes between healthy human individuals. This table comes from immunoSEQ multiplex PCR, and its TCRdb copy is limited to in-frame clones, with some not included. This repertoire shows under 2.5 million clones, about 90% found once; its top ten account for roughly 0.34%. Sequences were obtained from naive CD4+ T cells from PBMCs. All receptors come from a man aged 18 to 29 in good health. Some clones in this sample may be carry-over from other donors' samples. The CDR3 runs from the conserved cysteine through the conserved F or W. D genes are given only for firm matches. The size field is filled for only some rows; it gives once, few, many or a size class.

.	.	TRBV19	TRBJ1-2	TGTGCCAGTAGTATGGGAAGGAACTATGGCTACACCTTC	CASSMGRNYGYTF
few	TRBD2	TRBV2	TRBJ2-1	TGTGCCAGCAGCGGGGGGACTAGTGGTGAGCAGTTCTTC	CASSGGTSGEQFF
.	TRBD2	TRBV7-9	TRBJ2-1	TGTGCCAGCAGCTTACCCCGCGGGAGGGGGTCCTACAATGAGCAGTTCTTC	CASSLPRGRGSYNEQFF
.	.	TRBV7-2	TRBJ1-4	TGTGCCAGCAGCTTAAGGAGCAGGGGTAATGAAAAACTGTTTTTT	CASSLRSRGNEKLFF
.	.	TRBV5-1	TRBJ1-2	TGCGCCAGCAGCTTGGCGGGGGGCGGTCTGACCAGGGACTATGGCTACACCTTC	CASSLAGGGLTRDYGYTF
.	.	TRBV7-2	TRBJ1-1	TGTGCCAGCAGCTTTACCGGGACGGTGAACACTGAAGCTTTCTTT	CASSFTGTVNTEAFF
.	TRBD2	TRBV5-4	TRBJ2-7	TGTGCGGTCGGGGCTAGCGGGAGTAAGGGGCAGTACTTC	CAVGASGSKGQYF
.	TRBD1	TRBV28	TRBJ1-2	TGTGCCAGCAGTTCGGGGGGACAGCCCTTCTATGGCTACACCTTC	CASSSGGQPFYGYTF
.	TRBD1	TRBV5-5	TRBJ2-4	TGTGCCAGCAGCGGACAGGGCTACAACATTCAGTACTTC	CASSGQGYNIQYF
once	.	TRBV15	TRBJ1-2	TGTGCCACCAGAGGCGGCAGGAGCTATGGCTACACCTTC	CATRGGRSYGYTF
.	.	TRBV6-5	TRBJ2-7	TGTGCCAGCGGGTTACAGGGAGCCCACGAGCAGTACTTC	CASGLQGAHEQYF
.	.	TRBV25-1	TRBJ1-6	TGTGCCAGCAGTGATCCCTCGAGCTCCTATAATTCACCCCTCCACTTT	CASSDPSSSYNSPLHF
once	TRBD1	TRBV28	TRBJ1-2	TGTGCCCATGGTGGACAGGGGACTTTTAACTATGGCTACACCTTC	CAHGGQGTFNYGYTF
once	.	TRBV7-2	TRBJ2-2	TGTGCCAGCAGCTGGAGCGGTGGGAACACCGGGGAGCTGTTTTTT	CASSWSGGNTGELFF
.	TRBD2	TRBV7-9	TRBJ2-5	TGTGCCAGCAGCTCCCGACTAGCGGGAAGGCAGGCAGAGACCCAGTACTTC	CASSSRLAGRQAETQYF
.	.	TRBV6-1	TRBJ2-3	TGTGCCAGCAGTCCCCCCGGGACTTCCGAGGATACGCAGTATTTT	CASSPPGTSEDTQYF
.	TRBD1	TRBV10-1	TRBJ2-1	TGCGCCAGCAGTGATTGGGACAGGGTGGAGAATGAGCAGTTCTTC	CASSDWDRVENEQFF
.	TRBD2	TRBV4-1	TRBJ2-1	TGCGCCAGCAGCCCCTGGACTAGCGGGGGGTCTTACAATGAGCAGTTCTTC	CASSPWTSGGSYNEQFF
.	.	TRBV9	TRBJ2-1	TGTGCCAGCAGCGTAACCGGGATCAACAATGAGCAGTTCTTC	CASSVTGINNEQFF
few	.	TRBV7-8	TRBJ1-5	TGTGCCAGCAGCTTAAGTTCGGTGGGTCAGCCCCAGCATTTT	CASSLSSVGQPQHF
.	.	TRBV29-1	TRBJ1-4	TGCAGCGTTGAAGATCCAACCGATAGTCAAAAACTGTTTTTT	CSVEDPTDSQKLFF
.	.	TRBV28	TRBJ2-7	TGTGCCAGCAGTGAAAGGGCCGGCCCCTACGAGCAGTACTTC	CASSERAGPYEQYF
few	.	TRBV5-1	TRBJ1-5	TGCGCCAGCAGCCCAGATAGCAATCAGCCCCAGCATTTT	CASSPDSNQPQHF
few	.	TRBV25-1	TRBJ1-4	TGTGCCAGCCGACCGGGGGGCGCTGGAACTAATGAAAAACTGTTTTTT	CASRPGGAGTNEKLFF